This T cell receptor (beta chain) was identified during a study of cytomegalovirus exposure and HLA in healthy donors. As for the study in general: A preliminary data release comprised approximately 85 million unique TCRs obtained from HLA-typed donors.

Comments on this clone: Its antigen is not identified.

In the PCR, 60 Vbeta and 13 Jbeta primers were used. Assay: immunoSEQ multiplex PCR; the TCRdb copy retains only in-frame clones and omits some. The data show about 160,000 clones, with 70% to 85% seen just once and roughly 6.5% held by the top ten. Findings of the study overall: Many donors carried some public TCRs, although rarity characterized most TCR sequences. A later analysis linked a missense DCLRE1C variant to TCR beta V- and J-gene trimming. Other equally common chains were less clonally expanded than HLA-associated TCR beta chains, a later analysis showed.

The clonotype was recovered from a man between 50 and 59 years old in good health and CMV-seropositive. Sequenced input: PBMCs.

DNA for the CDR3: TGTGCCAGCAGCCCCGGCGGGGGTTTCGACACTGAAGCTTTCTTT. Protein: CASSPGGGFDTEAFF. The chain joins TRBV14 to TRBJ1-1, with D possibly matching TRBD1 (5 bases). The CDR3 contains 15 residues. Per germline, CDR1 SGHDN and CDR2 FVKESK. V lost 4 bases and J 3 bases, leaving 15 bases between the germline ends.